Presented here are 23 T cell receptor beta chains from one specimen sequenced in a study of cytomegalovirus exposure and HLA in healthy donors. The study ran its PCR with 60 Vbeta and 13 Jbeta primers. The method was immunoSEQ multiplex PCR; TCRdb's version includes in-frame clones alone and lacks a portion of them. The sample has 120,000 to 150,000 clones, 75% to 80% seen once. The sample consisted of PBMCs. The origin of the receptors is a man aged 35-49 years in good health and CMV-seropositive.

The gene calls are TRBV28 and TRBJ1-2; 7 positions agree with TRBD1. Germline CDR1 is MDHEN and CDR2 is SYDVKM. V lost 5 bases, J lost 8 bases, and 17 bases stayed unmatched. CDR3 length equals 16 residues. In nucleotides, the CDR3 is TGTGCCAGCAGTAACTTGGGACAGCTTGAAGGGAAGGGCTACACCTTC. This codes for CASSNLGQLEGKGYTF.

V is TRBV19 and J is TRBJ2-3; TRBD2 matches 7 bases. Germline CDR1 LNHDA, CDR2 SQIVND (reference sequence). CDR3 length equals 15 residues. The V segment lost 1 base and the J segment 4 bases; nucleotides outside the gene matches: 5. CDR3 sequence (DNA): TGTGCCAGTAGTATAGGCGGGAGAAGTGCAGATACGCAGTATTTT. Translation: CASSIGGRSADTQYF.

V gene TRBV28 combines with J gene TRBJ1-2; 9 bases align to TRBD1. V dropped 8 bases and J dropped 0; count of bases not matched to a gene: 13. Germline V CDR1 and CDR2: MDHEN, SYDVKM. The CDR3 is made up of 17 amino acids. The CDR3 sequence is CASVTGTGIKANYGYTF. Here the CDR3 DNA reads TGTGCCAGCGTCACCGGGACAGGGATCAAAGCTAACTATGGCTACACCTTC.

The chain combines TRBV7-3 with TRBJ2-1; 7 bases map to TRBD2. Germline V gene sequence: CDR1 SGHTA, CDR2 FQGTGA. The CDR3 runs 15 residues. J gave up 5 bases and V 2 bases, and 6 bases lay outside the gene matches. The CDR3 nucleotides read TGTGCCAGCAGCTTAGGGGGGGGGATAAACAATGAGCAGTTCTTC. Protein product: CASSLGGGINNEQFF.

The chain carries TRBV11-2 and TRBJ1-1; no reliable D call. Trimming shortened V by 3 bases and J by 2 bases, and 4 bases separated the two germline ends. The CDR3 covers 12 residues. CDR1 and CDR2 (germline): SGHAT, FQNNGV. CDR3 nucleotide sequence: TGTGCCAGCAGCTTCAGAAACACTGAAGCTTTCTTT. It translates to CASSFRNTEAFF.

The V gene is TRBV7-2, the J gene TRBJ2-5; D ambiguous. Trimming took off 1 base at V and 5 bases at J, with 8 bases between the two ends. The CDR3 loop spans 13 amino acids. Germline V lookup: CDR1 SGHTA, CDR2 FQGNSA. Here the CDR3 reads CASSLVALETQYF. The CDR3 bases are TGTGCCAGCAGCTTAGTGGCTCTCGAGACCCAGTACTTC.

The genes are TRBV28 and TRBJ2-7, with TRBD2 as a possible D gene (5 bases). Germline values: CDR1 MDHEN, CDR2 SYDVKM. The CDR3 totals 14 residues. Trimming left V 11 bases short and J 0 bases short, with 17 bases between. CDR3 region: CASLTSGSSYEQYF. The CDR3 DNA sequence: TGTGCCTCCTTGACCTCGGGGAGCTCCTACGAGCAGTACTTC.

V usage is TRBV12-2 and J usage is TRBJ2-7; the table gives TRBD2 as D, unverified against the DNA. TRBV12-2 is assigned pseudogene status. CDR3 length: 15 residues. In nucleotides, the CDR3 is TGTGCAAGTCGCTTTAGTCCTATCATAACCCACGAGCAGTACTTC. Translation: CASRFSPIITHEQYF.

This rearrangement joins TRBV19 to TRBJ2-1; 7 nucleotides agree with TRBD2. Germline loops: CDR1 LNHDA, CDR2 SQIVND (reference sequence). The CDR3 consists of 14 residues. J was trimmed by 6 bases and V by 6 bases; bases with no gene match: 8. DNA for the CDR3: TGTGCCAGTAGAGCGGGAACGTCCCCCAATGAGCAGTTCTTC. It encodes CASRAGTSPNEQFF.

This clone was counted once. This rearrangement joins TRBV18 to TRBJ1-2; tentatively, D is TRBD1 (6 bases). The V gene lost 3 bases and the J gene lost 3 bases, with 11 bases spanning the gap. Germline CDR1 reads KGHSH; CDR2 reads LQKENI. CDR3 size: 14 residues. For the CDR3, the DNA is TGTGCCAGCTCACCGACGGACAGTTACTATGGCTACACCTTC. It codes for CASSPTDSYYGYTF.

The sample holds one count of this clone. The CDR3 spells CASKDYERGPGGYTF. CDR3 bases: TGTGCCAGCAAAGACTATGAGAGGGGGCCCGGTGGCTACACCTTC. The genes are TRBV6-4 and TRBJ1-2; 7 nucleotides align to TRBD1. V shed 7 bases, J shed 7 bases, and the junction held 15 bases outside the gene matches. Looked up from germline, CDR1 is MRHNA and CDR2 is SNTAGT. The CDR3 sequence is 15 residues long.

The V call is TRBV6-1, the J call TRBJ1-1; perhaps TRBD1 as D (6 bases). The CDR3 spans 15 residues. V was cut by 8 bases and J by 3 bases, with 19 bases left in between. Germline-derived CDR1 and CDR2 are MNHNS and SASEGT. CDR3 region: CASFVGGARDTEAFF. DNA for the CDR3: TGTGCCAGCTTCGTCGGGGGGGCGCGAGACACTGAAGCTTTCTTT.

The chain carries TRBV7-8 and TRBJ1-1; the D is unclear. The germline V gene has CDR1 SGHVS and CDR2 FQNEAQ. The V gene lost 2 bases and the J gene lost 3 bases, with 10 bases spanning the gap. The CDR3 totals 14 residues. Here the CDR3 reads CASSLSGGYTEAFF. The CDR3 DNA is TGTGCCAGCAGCTTATCAGGCGGGTACACTGAAGCTTTCTTT. The entire variable domain, with the rest obtained from reference TRBV7-8 and TRBJ1-1, is as follows: GAGVSQSPRYKVAKRGQDVALRCDPISGHVSLFWYQQALGQGPEFLTYFQNEAQLDKSGLPSDRFFAERPEGSVSTLKIQRTQQEDSAVYLCASSLSGGYTEAFFGQGTRLTVV.

Regarding this clone: Other DNA sequences in this sample translate to the same CDR3. This chain uses TRBV5-4 with TRBJ2-7; 10 positions agree with TRBD2. CDR3 length: 17 amino acids. CDR1 SGHNT and CDR2 YYREEE come from the germline V gene (reference sequence). J was trimmed by 2 bases and V by 0 bases; bases with no gene match: 8. The CDR3 nucleotides read TGTGCCAGCAGCTTGGAGCGGGAGGGAGGTAGGACCTACGAGCAGTACTTC. It is translated as CASSLEREGGRTYEQYF.

This clone turned up a few times. V gene TRBV5-4 combines with J gene TRBJ2-7; D may be TRBD1 (6 bases). Trimming shortened V by 1 base and J by 4 bases, and 9 bases separated the two germline ends. Germline-derived CDR1 and CDR2 are SGHNT and YYREEE (reference sequence). The CDR3 runs to 13 residues. This chain's CDR3 is CASSLITGYEQYF. In DNA form, the CDR3 reads TGTGCCAGCAGCTTGATCACAGGGTACGAGCAGTACTTC.

This clone was observed a handful of times. V is TRBV28 and J is TRBJ2-5, with D possibly being TRBD2 (6 bases). The ends were cut back, 3 bases at V and 3 bases at J, with 11 bases in the middle. The CDR3 contains 14 residues. Germline CDR1 MDHEN, CDR2 SYDVKM. The CDR3 region is CASSFVGSEETQYF. As DNA, the CDR3 is TGTGCCAGCAGTTTTGTCGGGAGTGAAGAGACCCAGTACTTC. Filled out from reference TRBV28 and TRBJ2-5, the complete variable domain reads DVKVTQSSRYLVKRTGEKVFLECVQDMDHENMFWYRQDPGLGLRLIYFSYDVKMKEKGDIPEGYSVSREKKERFSLILESASTNQTSMYLCASSFVGSEETQYFGPGTRLLVL.

This chain joins TRBV29-1 and TRBJ2-3; no reliable D call. V was shortened by 3 bases and J by 2 bases, with 12 bases between the two germline ends. Germline V gene data show CDR1 as SQVTM and CDR2 as ANQGSEA. This CDR3 has 14 residues. CDR3 nucleotides: TGCAGCGTTGAGGCCCCAATGCCCACAGATACGCAGTATTTT. Translated: CSVEAPMPTDTQYF.

As DNA, the CDR3 is TGTGCCAGCAGTGTCGAGGGGGCCTGGTCACCCCTCCACTTT. It specifies CASSVEGAWSPLHF. The chain has TRBV2 and TRBJ1-6; TRBD1 matches at 7 bases. The CDR3 has 14 residues. J lost 10 bases, V lost 4 bases, and 7 bases had no gene match. The germline gives CDR1 SNHLY, CDR2 FYNNEI.

The chain combines TRBV27 with TRBJ2-1; the D gene is possibly TRBD2 (5 bases). In germline, CDR1 is MNHEY, CDR2 SMNVEV (reference sequence). Trimming removed 5 bases from V and 5 bases from J, with 13 bases in between. CDR3 length: 14 amino acids. The CDR3 nucleotides are TGTGCCAGCAGTACTAGTGGTTCCCACAATGAGCAGTTCTTC. This gives the protein CASSTSGSHNEQFF.

There are a few counts of this clone. V is TRBV7-2 and J is TRBJ2-1, with 7 bases matching TRBD1. V gave up 7 bases and J gave up 10 bases; unmatched junction bases: 16. In germline, CDR1 is SGHTA, CDR2 FQGNSA. The CDR3 loop spans 15 amino acids. Written as DNA, the CDR3 is TGTGCCAGCACCAACCGACAGGGCAGTTCGGGCGAGCAGTTCTTC. Encoded protein: CASTNRQGSSGEQFF.

The rearrangement joins TRBV19 to TRBJ1-2, with a weak D call TRBD1 (6 bases). Trimming removed 4 bases from V and 7 bases from J, with 13 bases in between. CDR3 size: 13 residues. Germline V lookup: CDR1 LNHDA, CDR2 SQIVND (reference sequence). The CDR3 loop reads CASSNTGSAGYTF. CDR3 nucleotide sequence: TGTGCCAGTAGTAATACAGGGAGCGCTGGCTACACCTTC.

The chain links TRBV5-1 to TRBJ2-1; 7 bases align to TRBD1. This CDR3 has 15 amino acids. V shed 0 bases and J 8 bases; nucleotides not matched to a gene: 8. Germline V lookup: CDR1 SGHRS, CDR2 YFSETQ. This CDR3 reads CASSLAMTGLYEQFF. The CDR3 DNA is TGCGCCAGCAGCTTGGCCATGACAGGGCTTTATGAGCAGTTCTTC.

The rearrangement joins TRBV19 to TRBJ2-7; 12 nucleotides line up with TRBD1. The V and J ends lost 5 bases and 6 bases, in that order; junction bases with no gene match: 11. The V gene's germline CDR1 is LNHDA and CDR2 SQIVND (reference sequence). CDR3 size: 16 residues. The CDR3 DNA sequence: TGTGCCAGTAGTCCATTCCAGGGACAGGGGGCGCGCGAGCAGTACTTC. Residues: CASSPFQGQGAREQYF. Combining the CDR3 with reference TRBV19 and TRBJ2-7 gives the whole variable domain DGGITQSPKYLFRKEGQNVTLSCEQNLNHDAMYWYRQDPGQGLRLIYYSQIVNDFQKGDIAEGYSVSREKKESFPLTVTSAQKNPTAFYLCASSPFQGQGAREQYFGPGTRLTVT.